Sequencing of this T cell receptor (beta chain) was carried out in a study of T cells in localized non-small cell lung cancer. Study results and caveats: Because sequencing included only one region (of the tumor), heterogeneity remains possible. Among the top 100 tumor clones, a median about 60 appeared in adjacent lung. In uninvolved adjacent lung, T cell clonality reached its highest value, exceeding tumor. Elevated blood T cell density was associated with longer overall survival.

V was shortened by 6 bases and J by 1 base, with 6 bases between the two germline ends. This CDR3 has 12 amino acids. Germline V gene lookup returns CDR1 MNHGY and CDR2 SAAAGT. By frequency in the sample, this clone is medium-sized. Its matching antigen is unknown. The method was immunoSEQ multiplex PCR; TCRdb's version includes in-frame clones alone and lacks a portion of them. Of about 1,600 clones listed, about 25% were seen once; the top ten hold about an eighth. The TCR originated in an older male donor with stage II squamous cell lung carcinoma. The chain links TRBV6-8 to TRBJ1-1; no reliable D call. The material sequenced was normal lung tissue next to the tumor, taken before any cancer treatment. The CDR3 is CASRSGNTEAFF. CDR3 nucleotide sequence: TGTGCCAGCAGATCGGGGAACACTGAAGCTTTCTTT.